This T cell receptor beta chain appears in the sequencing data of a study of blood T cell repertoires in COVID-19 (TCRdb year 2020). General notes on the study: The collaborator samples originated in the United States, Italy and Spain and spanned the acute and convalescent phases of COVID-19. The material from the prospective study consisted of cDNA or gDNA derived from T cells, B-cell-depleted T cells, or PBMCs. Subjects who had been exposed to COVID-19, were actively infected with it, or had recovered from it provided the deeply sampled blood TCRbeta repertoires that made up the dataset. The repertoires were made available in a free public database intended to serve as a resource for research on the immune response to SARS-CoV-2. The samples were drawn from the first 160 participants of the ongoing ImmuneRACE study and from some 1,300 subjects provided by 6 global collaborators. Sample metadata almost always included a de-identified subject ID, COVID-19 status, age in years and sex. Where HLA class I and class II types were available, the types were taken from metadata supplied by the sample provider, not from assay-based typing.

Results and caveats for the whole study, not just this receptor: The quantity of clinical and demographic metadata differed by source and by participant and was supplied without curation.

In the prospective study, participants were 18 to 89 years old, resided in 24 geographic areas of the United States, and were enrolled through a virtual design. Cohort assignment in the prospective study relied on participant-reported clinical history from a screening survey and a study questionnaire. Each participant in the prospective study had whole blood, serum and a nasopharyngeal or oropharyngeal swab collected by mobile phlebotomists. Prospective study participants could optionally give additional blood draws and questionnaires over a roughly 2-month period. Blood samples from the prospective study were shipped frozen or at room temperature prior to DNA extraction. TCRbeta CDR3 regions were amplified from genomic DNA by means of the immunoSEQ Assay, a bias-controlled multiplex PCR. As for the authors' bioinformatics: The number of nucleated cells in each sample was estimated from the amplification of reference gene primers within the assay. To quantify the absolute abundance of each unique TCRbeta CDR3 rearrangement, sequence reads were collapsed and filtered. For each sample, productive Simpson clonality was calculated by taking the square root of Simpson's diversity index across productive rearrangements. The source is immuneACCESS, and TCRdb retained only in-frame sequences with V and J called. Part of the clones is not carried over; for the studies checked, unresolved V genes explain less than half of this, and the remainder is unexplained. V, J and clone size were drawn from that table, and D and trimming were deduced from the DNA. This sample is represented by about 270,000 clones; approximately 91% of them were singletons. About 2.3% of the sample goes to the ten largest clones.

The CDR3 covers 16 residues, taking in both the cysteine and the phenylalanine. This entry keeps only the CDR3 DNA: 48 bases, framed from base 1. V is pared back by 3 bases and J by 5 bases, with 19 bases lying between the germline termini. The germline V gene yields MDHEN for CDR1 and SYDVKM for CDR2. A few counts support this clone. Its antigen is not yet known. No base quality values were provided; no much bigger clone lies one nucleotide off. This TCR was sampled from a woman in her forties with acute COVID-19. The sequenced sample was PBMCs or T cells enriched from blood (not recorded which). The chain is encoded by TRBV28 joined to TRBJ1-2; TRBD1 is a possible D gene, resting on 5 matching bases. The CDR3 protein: CASSFSTGMRLYGYTF. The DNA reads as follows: TGTGCCAGCAGTTTTTCAACAGGAATGAGGCTTTATGGCTACACCTTC.